The 26 T cell receptor beta chains reported below all come from one sample, sequenced in a study of human T cells and chemical hapten exposure. TCRdb recomputed calls from the 5' RACE reads with MiXCR, one row per CDR3 protein. The sample yields about 140,000 distinct CDR3 sequences, 3.5% to 5% seen once. Total RNA was extracted from unfractionated whole blood. These TCRs come from a female donor in good health.

This clonotype was picked up many times. This chain connects TRBV5-1 to TRBJ1-1, with a tentative D call TRBD1 (5 bases). V was pared by 0 bases and J by 0 bases, with 12 bases between. Germline CDR1 and CDR2: SGHRS and YFSETQ. The CDR3 runs to 16 residues. Here the CDR3 DNA reads TGCGCCAGCAGCTTGGGGTCAGGGATGATGAACACTGAAGCTTTCTTT. The encoded protein is CASSLGSGMMNTEAFF. Complete variable domain (other parts from reference TRBV5-1 and TRBJ1-1): KAGVTQTPRYLIKTRGQQVTLSCSPISGHRSVSWYQQTPGQGLQFLFEYFSETQRNKGNFPGRFSGRQFSNSRSEMNVSTLELGDSALYLCASSLGSGMMNTEAFFGQGTRLTVV.

This clonotype occurred many times. The chain uses TRBV28 and TRBJ1-3, with D tentatively TRBD1 (5 bases). CDR1 and CDR2 from the germline V gene are MDHEN and SYDVKM. V shed 3 bases and J shed 0 bases, with 18 bases lying between them. The CDR3 sequence is 18 residues long. For the CDR3, the DNA is TGTGCCAGCAGTTTGAGGGAGGGGTTTCTAACCTCTGGAAACACCATATATTTT. Translating it yields CASSLREGFLTSGNTIYF.

J is TRBJ2-3 and V is TRBV10-3; TRBD2 matches 10 bases. J was trimmed by 1 base and V by 5 bases; bases with no gene match: 3. The CDR3 runs to 15 residues. Germline assignment: CDR1 ENHRY and CDR2 SYGVKD. The CDR3 sequence is CAISSGGGRTDTQYF. CDR3 DNA sequence: TGTGCCATCAGTAGCGGGGGGGGACGCACAGATACGCAGTATTTT.

The genes are TRBV20-1 and TRBJ1-5; 9 bases fit TRBD1. The junction had 8 bases not matched to a gene; V was cut back by 2 bases and J by 6 bases. Germline values: CDR1 DFQATT, CDR2 SNEGSKA (reference sequence). The CDR3 extends over 15 amino acids. The CDR3 region is CSARLLQGARQPQHF. The CDR3, as DNA: TGCAGTGCTAGACTCTTACAGGGGGCGCGTCAGCCCCAGCATTTT.

CDR3 in DNA: TGTGCCAGCAGTATCGGTGAAACCTACGAGCAGTACTTC. Translated: CASSIGETYEQYF. This chain joins TRBV6-2 or TRBV6-3 and TRBJ2-7; D is unclear. Germline CDR1 reads MNHEY; CDR2 reads SVGEGT. This CDR3 is built from 13 residues. With 5 bases removed from V and 2 bases from J, the gap between germline ends came to 10 bases.

With respect to this clonotype: A much larger clone lies one base from this, so it may be a read error. This chain joins TRBV10-2 and TRBJ1-1; the D is unclear. The germline CDR1 and CDR2 sequences are WSHSY and SAAADI. The CDR3 loop spans 11 amino acids. This CDR3 is CPSRSGAEAFF. CDR3 DNA sequence: TGCCCCAGCAGGTCCGGGGCTGAAGCTTTCTTT.

This clonotype was detected many times. The J gene is TRBJ2-1, the V gene TRBV6-6; a weak D match, TRBD2 (5 bases). V gave up 9 bases and J gave up 10 bases, with 16 bases separating them. In germline, CDR1 is MNHNY, CDR2 SVGAGI (reference sequence). The CDR3 length is 12 residues. The CDR3 coding sequence is TGTGCCAGTAGGTCAGAGGGTCGGGAGCAGTTCTTC. Its protein is CASRSEGREQFF.

This clonotype occurred a few times. The chain couples TRBV27 to TRBJ1-1, with unresolved D. CDR1 is MNHEY and CDR2 is SMNVEV in the germline V gene (reference sequence). There are 14 residues in the CDR3. Trimming removed 1 base at V and 3 bases at J, with 9 bases between. CDR3 bases: TGTGCCAGCAGTTTATACGTCGGGCACACTGAAGCTTTCTTT. It encodes CASSLYVGHTEAFF.

The chain recombines TRBV5-1 with TRBJ1-1, with a weak D call TRBD1 (5 bases). In germline, CDR1 is SGHRS, CDR2 YFSETQ. CDR3 length: 13 amino acids. The ends were cut back, 0 bases at V and 11 bases at J, with 14 bases in the middle. The CDR3 nucleotides are TGCGCCAGCAGCTTGGGGGCGGAGGGGTTCGCTTTCTTT. This translates into CASSLGAEGFAFF.

This clonotype has at least ten counts. CDR3 nucleotide sequence: TGTGCCAGCAGTTTCTGGAAAGAGACCCAGTACTTC. Translated: CASSFWKETQYF. The genes are TRBV12-3 or TRBV12-4 and TRBJ2-5; D gene ambiguous. Trimming took 3 bases from V and 3 from J, leaving 5 bases between them. The CDR3 covers 12 residues.

This clonotype occurred many times. Here the CDR3 reads CASSFRLPGASGDTQYF. The CDR3 nucleotides are TGTGCCAGCAGCTTCCGCCTGCCGGGGGCTTCAGGGGATACGCAGTATTTT. The chain couples TRBV7-2 to TRBJ2-3; D is perhaps TRBD1 or TRBD2 (6 bases each). The CDR3 has 17 amino acids. Germline CDR1 is SGHTA and CDR2 is FQGNSA. V was clipped by 3 bases and J by 6 bases, with 22 bases between them.

This clonotype has a count of ten or more. The chain has TRBV7-2 and TRBJ1-1, with D hard to call. Looked up from germline, CDR1 is SGHTA and CDR2 is FQGNSA. The CDR3 extends over 15 amino acids. V shed 6 bases and J shed 5 bases, with 19 bases lying between them. The DNA for the CDR3 is TGTGCCAGCAGTGATAGAAGGTATGGGAGGACTGAAGCTTTCTTT. Its translation is CASSDRRYGRTEAFF.

Concerning this clonotype: A clone one base away is much larger, so this may be a read error. This chain uses TRBV27 with TRBJ2-7; 7 bases align to TRBD1. V trimming: 9 bases; J trimming: 3 bases; junction bases outside the gene matches: 5. The CDR3 is 12 residues long. Germline CDR1 MNHEY, CDR2 SMNVEV (reference sequence). The CDR3 coding sequence is TGTGCCAGAGGGGGCGAAGACTACGAGCAGTACTTC. It yields the protein CARGGEDYEQYF.

This clonotype was recorded many times. The rearrangement uses TRBV5-1 and TRBJ1-2; 8 nucleotides match TRBD1. This CDR3 comprises 16 residues. The J segment lost 3 bases and the V segment lost 2 bases, leaving 9 bases of the junction unmatched. Per germline, CDR1 SGHRS and CDR2 YFSETQ. The CDR3 nucleotides read TGCGCCAGCAGCTTCTCAGGGGGCGCAGGGGACTATGGCTACACCTTC. Residues: CASSFSGGAGDYGYTF.

Ten or more counts support this clonotype. V and J are TRBV3-1 and TRBJ1-1; no clear D gene. V was shortened by 4 bases and J by 2 bases, with 11 bases between the two germline ends. The germline CDR1 and CDR2 sequences are LGHDT and YNNKEL (reference sequence). The CDR3 extends over 14 amino acids. Written as DNA, the CDR3 is TGTGCCAGCAGCCCTGGACCGGTCAACACTGAAGCTTTCTTT. It encodes CASSPGPVNTEAFF.

This clonotype was observed many times. The chain employs TRBV3-1 and TRBJ2-1, with D hard to call. This CDR3 is 13 amino acids long. V was clipped by 1 base and J by 7 bases, with 8 bases between them. Looked up from germline, CDR1 is LGHDT and CDR2 is YNNKEL (reference sequence). CDR3 amino acids: CASSQGLRNEQFF. CDR3 nucleotide sequence: TGTGCCAGCAGCCAAGGCCTCCGGAATGAGCAGTTCTTC.

This clonotype has ten or more counts. The gene calls are TRBV5-1 and TRBJ1-4; D is unresolved. In germline, CDR1 is SGHRS, CDR2 YFSETQ. V lost 7 bases and J 8 bases, leaving 15 bases between the germline ends. The CDR3 spans 13 residues. Here the CDR3 reads CASRAFRGEKLFF. CDR3 DNA: TGCGCCAGCCGAGCTTTTCGAGGGGAAAAACTGTTTTTT.

This clonotype was observed many times. The rearrangement links TRBV11-1 to TRBJ2-5, with D maybe TRBD2 (7 bases). This CDR3 has 18 amino acids. Trimming took off 1 base at V and 5 bases at J, with 23 bases between the two ends. The V gene's germline CDR1 is SGHAT and CDR2 FQDESV (reference sequence). CDR3 protein: CASSLVFGGPTRTETQYF. CDR3 DNA: TGTGCCAGCAGCTTAGTCTTCGGGGGGCCCACCAGAACGGAGACCCAGTACTTC.

This clonotype was counted ten times or more. The rearrangement joins TRBV4-3 to TRBJ2-2, with D unresolved. This CDR3 has 15 residues. Trimming left V 0 bases short and J 4 bases short, with 9 bases between. Germline lookup yields CDR1 LGHNA and CDR2 YSLEER. The CDR3 is CASSQDLATTGELFF. The DNA for the CDR3 is TGCGCCAGCAGCCAAGATTTGGCAACCACCGGGGAGCTGTTTTTT.

This chain links TRBV14 with TRBJ1-1; TRBD1 agrees at 8 bases. This CDR3 comprises 15 residues. The J segment lost 1 base and the V segment lost 1 base, leaving 2 bases of the junction unmatched. CDR1 is SGHDN, CDR2 FVKESK, per germline. CDR3 DNA sequence: TGTGCCAGCAGCCAAGCGGGGACAGGGAACACTGAAGCTTTCTTT. Amino acid sequence: CASSQAGTGNTEAFF.

This clonotype was picked up many times. This rearrangement joins TRBV3-1 to TRBJ1-1; D possibly corresponds to TRBD1 (6 bases). Trimming removed 1 base from V and 0 bases from J, with 9 bases in between. Germline values: CDR1 LGHDT, CDR2 YNNKEL (reference sequence). The CDR3 loop spans 15 amino acids. The CDR3 reads CASSQGGALNTEAFF. For the CDR3, the DNA is TGTGCCAGCAGCCAAGGGGGGGCCTTGAACACTGAAGCTTTCTTT. The variable domain in full, completed from reference TRBV3-1 and TRBJ1-1, reads DTAVSQTPKYLVTQMGNDKSIKCEQNLGHDTMYWYKQDSKKFLKIMFSYNNKELIINETVPNRFSPKSPDKAHLNLHINSLELGDSAVYFCASSQGGALNTEAFFGQGTRLTVV.

To note about this clonotype: Just one base apart from a much larger clone, this may be a read error. The genes are TRBV20-1 and TRBJ2-3; no definite D call. The CDR3 has 12 residues. V lost 5 bases and J 3 bases, leaving 9 bases between the germline ends. Germline V CDR1 and CDR2: DFQATT, SNEGSKA (reference sequence). The CDR3 spells CSAGSQTDTQYF. CDR3 DNA: TGCAGTGCTGGAAGTCAAACAGATACGCAGTATTTT.

A remark on this clonotype: A much larger clone lies one base from this, so it may be a read error. The rearrangement uses TRBV7-6 and TRBJ2-3; no reliable D call. Trimming took off 6 bases at V and 6 bases at J, with 13 bases between the two ends. The CDR3 loop spans 13 amino acids. Germline V gene sequence: CDR1 SGHVS, CDR2 FNYEAQ. CDR3 in amino acids: CASSPVVGDTQYF. The CDR3 DNA is TGTGCCAGCAGTCCAGTTGTAGGGGATACGCAGTATTTT.

This clonotype came up many times. V and J are TRBV18 and TRBJ1-2; D might be TRBD1 (5 bases). CDR1 and CDR2 from the germline V gene are KGHSH and LQKENI. V was trimmed by 2 bases and J by 0 bases, leaving 31 bases between them. This CDR3 is built from 22 residues. The CDR3, as DNA: TGTGCCAGCTCACCAAGGGCCGCGGGAGAGGACATGAGACGAAGAGCTAACTATGGCTACACCTTC. Residues: CASSPRAAGEDMRRRANYGYTF.

The chain joins TRBV28 to TRBJ1-5; 8 positions match TRBD1. This CDR3 has 16 amino acids. Germline V gene data show CDR1 as MDHEN and CDR2 as SYDVKM. After removal of 4 bases from V and 6 bases from J, the junction contained 11 bases not matched to a gene. CDR3 DNA: TGTGCCAGCAGTTCACACCGGGACAGGTGCGGTCAGCCCCAGCATTTT. Protein product: CASSSHRDRCGQPQHF.

This clonotype occurred many times. The chain combines TRBV6-2 or TRBV6-3 with TRBJ2-3, with 14 bases that match TRBD2. Germline CDR1 reads MNHEY; CDR2 reads SVGEGT. Unmatched junction bases numbered 7, after V lost 3 bases and J lost 8 bases. There are 16 residues in the CDR3. This CDR3 is CASSYGLAGGGGTQYF. The CDR3 DNA is TGTGCCAGCAGTTATGGACTAGCGGGGGGCGGGGGTACGCAGTATTTT.